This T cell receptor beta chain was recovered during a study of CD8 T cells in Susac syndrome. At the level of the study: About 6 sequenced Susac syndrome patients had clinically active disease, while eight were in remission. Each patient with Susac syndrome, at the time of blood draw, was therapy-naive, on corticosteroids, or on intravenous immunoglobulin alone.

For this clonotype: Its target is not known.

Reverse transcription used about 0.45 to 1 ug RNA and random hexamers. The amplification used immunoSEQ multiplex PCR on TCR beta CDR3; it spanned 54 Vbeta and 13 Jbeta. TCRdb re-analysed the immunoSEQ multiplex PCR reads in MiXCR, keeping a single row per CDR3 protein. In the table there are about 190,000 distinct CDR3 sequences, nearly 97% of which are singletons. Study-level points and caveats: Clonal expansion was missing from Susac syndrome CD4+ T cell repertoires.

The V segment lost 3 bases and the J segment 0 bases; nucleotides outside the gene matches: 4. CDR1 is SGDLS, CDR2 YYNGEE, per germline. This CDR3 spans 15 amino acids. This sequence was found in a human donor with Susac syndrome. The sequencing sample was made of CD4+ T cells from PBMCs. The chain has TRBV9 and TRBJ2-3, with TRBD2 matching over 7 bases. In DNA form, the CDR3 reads TGTGCCAGCAGCGCCACCGGGGGGAGCACAGATACGCAGTATTTT. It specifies CASSATGGSTDTQYF.